A selection of T cell receptor beta chains follows, all from one sample in a study of shared T cell receptors in the human thymus. Profiling relied on immunoSEQ multiplex PCR, and the TCRdb table lists in-frame clones only, not all of them. The sample shows 55,000 to 75,000 clones, about 95% of them seen only once. The sequencing input was thymocytes. Every receptor here comes from a human donor. CDR3s include the opening cysteine and the closing phenylalanine or tryptophan. A D gene is named only where the DNA matches it firmly. Part of the rows lack a size; the others show once, few, many or a class for expanded clones.

CDR3nt	CDR3aa	abundance	v_gene	d_gene	j_gene
TGTGCCAGCAGTTTTTTCGGGGGCATAAAGGCTAGCACAGATACGCAGTATTTT	CASSFFGGIKASTDTQYF	.	TRBV28	.	TRBJ2-3
TGTGCCAGCAGCGTAAGGCAGGCCCTGGGTGGGTACGAGCAGTACTTC	CASSVRQALGGYEQYF	.	TRBV5-8	.	TRBJ2-7
TGTGCCATCTATGGGGGGGGGTCCCATGGGGAGACCCAGTACTTC	CAIYGGGSHGETQYF	.	TRBV5-4	TRBD2	TRBJ2-5
TGTGCCAGCAGCCTCATATGGGGACAGGTAGACTCTGGGGCCAACGTCCTGACTTTC	CASSLIWGQVDSGANVLTF	.	TRBV7-6	TRBD1	TRBJ2-6
TGCGCCAGCAGCCAAGATGGCTCAATACCCTTTGGGCAGTTCTTC	CASSQDGSIPFGQFF	.	TRBV4-1	.	TRBJ2-1
TGTGCCAGCAGCTTCAGGGGGCCGGGGGAGACCCAGTACTTC	CASSFRGPGETQYF	.	TRBV5-8	TRBD1	TRBJ2-5
TGCGCCAGCAGCTCTATCAGGGTAAGCGGGACTGAAGCTTTCTTT	CASSSIRVSGTEAFF	.	TRBV5-1	.	TRBJ1-1
TGCGCCAGCAGCCAAGATGACAGGGACAGCAATTACTCCTATGAGCAGTACTTC	CASSQDDRDSNYSYEQYF	once	TRBV4-3	TRBD1	TRBJ2-7
TGCGCCAGCAGTGATTGTGATTCACCCCTCCACTTT	CASSDCDSPLHF	.	TRBV10-1	.	TRBJ1-6
TGTGCCACCCCCGACCGAAACTATGGCTACACCTTC	CATPDRNYGYTF	.	TRBV28	.	TRBJ1-2
TGTGCCAGCAGTTACTCGATAGCAGGGGTATGGCACGAGCAGTACTTC	CASSYSIAGVWHEQYF	.	TRBV6-5	.	TRBJ2-7
TGCGCCACCTCTTTTGGGAGGGCTCGCCCCCAAGAGACCCAGTACTTC	CATSFGRARPQETQYF	.	TRBV4-3	TRBD2	TRBJ2-5
TGTGCCAGCAGCCCGACCTCACACCCCAATACAGGTTACGGGTTTAATAGCAATCAGCCCCAGCATTTT	CASSPTSHPNTGYGFNSNQPQHF	.	TRBV28	.	TRBJ1-5
TGTGCCAGCAGCTTAGATGGACCGGGACACCCAAACACCGGGGAGCTGTTTTTT	CASSLDGPGHPNTGELFF	.	TRBV7-6	.	TRBJ2-2
TGTGCCAGCAGCCAAGATGAGATGGCAGGCGGAGGTCCCCCCGGAAACACCATATATTTT	CASSQDEMAGGGPPGNTIYF	once	TRBV4-2	.	TRBJ1-3
TGTGCCAGCAGCTTGCTTCGCGACTCAGGGGAAGAGACCCAGTACTTC	CASSLLRDSGEETQYF	.	TRBV5-6	.	TRBJ2-5
TGTGCCAGTGCCGGGACTACGTCCAATGAGCAGTTCTTC	CASAGTTSNEQFF	.	TRBV19	TRBD2	TRBJ2-1
TGTGCCAGCAGAGGACAGAAGAATCAGCCCCAGCATTTT	CASRGQKNQPQHF	.	TRBV27	.	TRBJ1-5
TGTGCCAGCAGTGAATCCCCGACAGGGTCGTTTAGTCAGCCCCAGCATTTT	CASSESPTGSFSQPQHF	.	TRBV6-1	TRBD1	TRBJ1-5
TGCGCCAGCAGCCTCAGGAGGTTTGGCTATGGCTACACCTTC	CASSLRRFGYGYTF	.	TRBV4-3	.	TRBJ1-2
TGCGCCAGCAGCCAAGATAACGGGGCCGACAGGGGGAGCAATCAGCCCCAGCATTTT	CASSQDNGADRGSNQPQHF	once	TRBV4-1	TRBD1	TRBJ1-5
TGTGCCAGCAGCTTGGCCCATAGGCGGGACGGATGTACCTACGAGCAGTACTTC	CASSLAHRRDGCTYEQYF	.	TRBV5-6	.	TRBJ2-7
TGCAGCGTTGAAGGTTTAATGAACACTGAAGCTTTCTTT	CSVEGLMNTEAFF	.	TRBV29-1	.	TRBJ1-1
TGTGCCACCAGCACCCCCACCGGGGTTCGCGGGGCCAACGTCCTGACTTTC	CATSTPTGVRGANVLTF	.	TRBV15	.	TRBJ2-6
TGTGCCAGCAGTGAGAGGGAAGAGACTAGCGGGGCTCACAATGAGCAGTTCTTC	CASSEREETSGAHNEQFF	.	TRBV6-1	TRBD2	TRBJ2-1
TGCGCCAGCAGGCCGGGGGCCGGTTACACCGGGGAGCTGTTTTTT	CASRPGAGYTGELFF	few	TRBV4-3	.	TRBJ2-2
TGTGCCAGCAGCTTAGCAAAGGGATTCAGCGACAGGGACGATGGCTACACCTTC	CASSLAKGFSDRDDGYTF	.	TRBV7-9	TRBD1	TRBJ1-2
TGTGCCAGCAGCTTGGGAAGGGACCCGGGGGAAAAACTGGTTTTT	CASSLGRDPGEKLVF	.	TRBV5-6	.	TRBJ1-4
TGTGCCAGCAGCCCTAGCTGGGGGTCCCACACAGATACGCAGTATTTT	CASSPSWGSHTDTQYF	.	TRBV7-2	.	TRBJ2-3
TGTGCCAGCAGCCTTACTCCGAATGAGCAGTTCTTC	CASSLTPNEQFF	.	TRBV7-2	.	TRBJ2-1